The subject of this entry is one T cell receptor beta chain. As yet, its antigen is unknown. Each individual donor underwent a draw of 8.5 to 10 milliliters of peripheral blood. This sample was included in a study of blood T cells in healthy people across ages. Turning to the study itself: Researchers report that template switching captured about one barcoded beta molecule per two T cells. General observations from the study: Considered underestimates were the diversity estimates obtained from one million T cells.

The CDR3 covers 13 residues. Germline V gene data show CDR1 as ENHRY and CDR2 as SYGVKD. The junction had 10 bases not matched to a gene; V was cut back by 10 bases and J by 5 bases. PCR was performed a second time for about 7 to 11 cycles using a sample-barcoded 5' primer and a J-beta primer mix. The template-switch adaptor, which had 12 random nucleotides, put a tag on each cDNA molecule. Each CDR3 protein is one row after TCRdb ran MiXCR on the 5' RACE reads. The sample shows roughly 1,000,000 distinct CDR3 sequences, less than 25% of them seen only once. A further study also used this sample, focusing on T cells of mothers and their children.

The sequence derives from a girl between 2 and 10 years old in good health. The J gene is TRBJ2-7, the V gene TRBV10-3; 8 bases match TRBD1. Specimen: blood. In DNA form, the CDR3 reads TGTGCCACTCTGGGGACAGGTCGGAACGAGCAGTACTTC. Its protein product is CATLGTGRNEQYF.